Listed below are T cell receptor beta chains from one sample, sequenced in a study of cytomegalovirus exposure and HLA in healthy donors. Produced via immunoSEQ multiplex PCR; TCRdb's table is partial and in-frame only. The table has fewer than 250,000 clones, roughly 79% seen once. Sequenced: PBMCs. These receptors all come from a male donor in good health and CMV-seronegative. The CDR3 runs from the conserved cysteine through the conserved F or W. A D gene is named only where the DNA matches it firmly. The listing skips clone size in some rows; elsewhere it reads once, few, many or a size class.

clone_size: .; d_call: .; v_call: TRBV7-2; j_call: TRBJ2-3; cdr3_nt: TGTGCCAGCAGCTTAATGAGAGGGGGGGGTGCAGATACGCAGTATTTT; cdr3_aa: CASSLMRGGGADTQYF
clone_size: .; d_call: .; v_call: TRBV6-1; j_call: TRBJ1-5; cdr3_nt: TGTGCCAGCAGTGAACTACCATTTAACTCTGAGAATCAGCCCCAGCATTTT; cdr3_aa: CASSELPFNSENQPQHF
clone_size: .; d_call: TRBD2; v_call: TRBV6-5; j_call: TRBJ2-7; cdr3_nt: TGTGCCAGCAGGGGGACTAGCGTCCCCTCCTACGAGCAGTACTTC; cdr3_aa: CASRGTSVPSYEQYF
clone_size: few; d_call: .; v_call: TRBV7-2; j_call: TRBJ1-2; cdr3_nt: TGTGCCAGCAGTCCCGCAGGGAACTATGGCTACACCTTC; cdr3_aa: CASSPAGNYGYTF
clone_size: few; d_call: TRBD2; v_call: TRBV28; j_call: TRBJ2-7; cdr3_nt: TGTGCCAGCGCCATCCGGGCGGGAGCTCACGAGCAGTACTTC; cdr3_aa: CASAIRAGAHEQYF
clone_size: .; d_call: .; v_call: TRBV19; j_call: TRBJ1-1; cdr3_nt: TGTGCCAGTAGTGAAGGACAGTACCCTAACACTGAAGCTTTCTTT; cdr3_aa: CASSEGQYPNTEAFF
clone_size: .; d_call: TRBD1; v_call: TRBV5-1; j_call: TRBJ1-4; cdr3_nt: TGCGCCAGCAGCTTGGTGGGGGACAGTAATGAAAAACTGTTTTTT; cdr3_aa: CASSLVGDSNEKLFF
clone_size: .; d_call: TRBD1; v_call: TRBV9; j_call: TRBJ1-2; cdr3_nt: TGTGCCAGCAGCCCGGGACAGGGAAGTCACGGCTACACCTTC; cdr3_aa: CASSPGQGSHGYTF
clone_size: .; d_call: TRBD2; v_call: TRBV18; j_call: TRBJ2-7; cdr3_nt: TGTGCCAGCTCACCGCCGGGACTAGAGGTTGTCGAGCAGTACTTC; cdr3_aa: CASSPPGLEVVEQYF
clone_size: .; d_call: TRBD1; v_call: TRBV28; j_call: TRBJ1-2; cdr3_nt: TGTGCCAGCAGTTTAAGACAGGGGGCATTCTATGGCTACACCTTC; cdr3_aa: CASSLRQGAFYGYTF
clone_size: .; d_call: TRBD1; v_call: TRBV27; j_call: TRBJ1-2; cdr3_nt: TGTGCCAGCAGTAAGAGACAGGGCGGCTACACCTTC; cdr3_aa: CASSKRQGGYTF
clone_size: few; d_call: TRBD2; v_call: TRBV4-2; j_call: TRBJ2-1; cdr3_nt: TGTGCCAGCAGCCCTTCACTAGCGGGGGGGCTTGAGCAGTTCTTC; cdr3_aa: CASSPSLAGGLEQFF
clone_size: .; d_call: TRBD2; v_call: TRBV2; j_call: TRBJ2-3; cdr3_nt: TGTGCCAGCAACCGCGGGGGGTGGACAGATACGCAGTATTTT; cdr3_aa: CASNRGGWTDTQYF
clone_size: .; d_call: .; v_call: TRBV28; j_call: TRBJ2-1; cdr3_nt: TGTGCCAGCAGTTTTCAAGGCGGCGGCGGGTACAATGAGCAGTTCTTC; cdr3_aa: CASSFQGGGGYNEQFF
clone_size: .; d_call: TRBD1; v_call: TRBV6-5; j_call: TRBJ2-7; cdr3_nt: TGTGCCAGCAGTTCCCCCGGGACAGGGACCCACGAGCAGTACTTC; cdr3_aa: CASSSPGTGTHEQYF
clone_size: .; d_call: .; v_call: TRBV5-4; j_call: TRBJ2-3; cdr3_nt: TGTGCCAGCAGCCCCGGCGGTGAAGATACGCAGTATTTT; cdr3_aa: CASSPGGEDTQYF
clone_size: .; d_call: TRBD2; v_call: TRBV7-8; j_call: TRBJ2-1; cdr3_nt: TGTGCCAGCAGCACAACCCGCGGGAGCTCCTACAATGAGCAGTTCTTC; cdr3_aa: CASSTTRGSSYNEQFF
clone_size: .; d_call: .; v_call: TRBV5-1; j_call: TRBJ2-5; cdr3_nt: TGCGCCAGCAGCTTGGCGCGGGGACAGGAGACCCAGTACTTC; cdr3_aa: CASSLARGQETQYF
clone_size: .; d_call: TRBD2; v_call: TRBV6-1; j_call: TRBJ2-7; cdr3_nt: TGTGCCAGCAGTGACGACTGGGGGGCGGGAGGCTCCTACGAGCAGTACTTC; cdr3_aa: CASSDDWGAGGSYEQYF
clone_size: .; d_call: TRBD1; v_call: TRBV10-3; j_call: TRBJ1-2; cdr3_nt: TGTGCCATCAGTGACGGGCAGGGGGCGGCCTATGGCTACACCTTC; cdr3_aa: CAISDGQGAAYGYTF